The 17 T cell receptor beta chains below come from one sample, sequenced in a study of OX40 agonist ivuxolimab in advanced cancers. Library method: the immunoSEQ multiplex PCR assay. TCRdb mirrors the immuneACCESS table, restricted to in-frame sequences. Some clones are absent from its copies; in checked studies, under half trace to an unresolved V gene, and the reason for the others is unknown. This sample has 95,000 to 100,000 clones in its table, and 70% to 85% of those were observed once. The ten largest clones take up more than 1.1% of the sample. The source material was CD4+ or CD8+ T cells sorted from blood, sampled in a trial of the OX40 agonist ivuxolimab. Source of these receptors: an adult with an advanced solid tumor such as melanoma, head and neck, liver or kidney cancer.

The rearrangement links TRBV9 to TRBJ1-5, with 8 bases aligning to TRBD1. The junction had 9 bases not matched to a gene; V was cut back by 10 bases and J by 3 bases. Germline V CDR1 and CDR2: SGDLS, YYNGEE. The CDR3 sequence is 14 residues long. The CDR3 here is CADHRDRPNQPQHF. The CDR3 region has the DNA TGTGCCGACCATAGGGACAGGCCCAATCAGCCCCAGCATTTT.

The V call is TRBV28, the J call TRBJ1-4; D ambiguous. The CDR3 loop spans 17 amino acids. CDR1 is MDHEN and CDR2 is SYDVKM in the germline V gene. V was clipped by 10 bases and J by 0 bases, with 21 bases between them. The CDR3 sequence is CAISENSGIATNEKLFF. The CDR3 coding sequence is TGTGCCATTAGCGAAAACAGCGGAATTGCAACTAATGAAAAACTGTTTTTT.

The chain is built from TRBV9 and TRBJ1-1, with D possibly TRBD1 on 6 matching bases. The CDR3 extends over 15 amino acids. Germline assignment: CDR1 SGDLS and CDR2 YYNGEE. V was trimmed by 1 base and J by 0 bases, leaving 10 bases between them. The CDR3 sequence is CASSVLGQMNTEAFF. The DNA for the CDR3 is TGTGCCAGCAGCGTACTGGGACAAATGAACACTGAAGCTTTCTTT. The full variable domain, completed using reference TRBV9 and TRBJ1-1, is DSGVTQTPKHLITATGQRVTLRCSPRSGDLSVYWYQQSLDQGLQFLIQYYNGEERAKGNILERFSAQQFPDLHSELNLSSLELGDSALYFCASSVLGQMNTEAFFGQGTRLTVV.

V gene TRBV7-2 combines with J gene TRBJ1-4; the match to TRBD1 covers 12 bases. The CDR3 sequence is 17 residues long. Germline V gene sequence: CDR1 SGHTA, CDR2 FQGNSA. The J segment lost 5 bases and the V segment lost 5 bases, leaving 9 bases of the junction unmatched. CDR3 bases: TGTGCCAGCAGCGCCCGGGACAGGGGGCGCATAAATGAAAAACTGTTTTTT. Its translation is CASSARDRGRINEKLFF.

DNA for the CDR3: TGTGCCAGCACTCCCAGGCGGGACAGGATTAATTCACCCCTCCACTTT. It is translated as CASTPRRDRINSPLHF. The genes are TRBV2 and TRBJ1-6; 8 positions agree with TRBD1. The trim removed 7 bases at V and 6 bases at J, leaving 11 bases unmatched. Germline values: CDR1 SNHLY, CDR2 FYNNEI. The CDR3 is made up of 16 amino acids. Combining the CDR3 with reference TRBV2 and TRBJ1-6 gives the whole variable domain EPEVTQTPSHQVTQMGQEVILRCVPISNHLYFYWYRQILGQKVEFLVSFYNNEISEKSEIFDDQFSVERPDGSNFTLKIRSTKLEDSAMYFCASTPRRDRINSPLHFGNGTRLTVT.

The V and J genes are TRBV29-1 and TRBJ1-1; D call uncertain. Trimming removed 5 bases from V and 7 bases from J, with 11 bases in between. The CDR3 loop spans 11 amino acids. Germline CDR1 SQVTM, CDR2 ANQGSEA. CDR3: CSVRPQHEAFF. In DNA form, the CDR3 reads TGCAGCGTTCGGCCTCAGCATGAAGCTTTCTTT. The full variable domain, its missing parts supplied by reference TRBV29-1 and TRBJ1-1, is SAVISQKPSRDICQRGTSLTIQCQVDSQVTMMFWYRQQPGQSLTLIATANQGSEATYESGFVIDKFPISRPNLTFSTLTVSNMSPEDSSIYLCSVRPQHEAFFGQGTRLTVV.

The CDR3 loop is CASSAFSYGYTF. CDR3 bases: TGTGCCAGCAGCGCCTTCAGCTATGGCTACACCTTC. V is TRBV11-2 and J is TRBJ1-2, with D uncertain. This CDR3 is 12 amino acids long. In germline, CDR1 is SGHAT, CDR2 FQNNGV. V dropped 5 bases and J dropped 4 bases, with 8 bases sitting between them.

The chain employs TRBV19 and TRBJ2-5; D is uncertain. This CDR3 comprises 13 residues. V shed 3 bases and J shed 1 base, with 6 bases lying between them. Germline CDR1 LNHDA, CDR2 SQIVND (reference sequence). CDR3 in amino acids: CASSIKPQETQYF. In nucleotides, the CDR3 is TGTGCCAGTAGTATTAAGCCCCAAGAGACCCAGTACTTC.

The V and J genes are TRBV4-1 and TRBJ1-4; TRBD1 aligns across 9 bases. Trimming removed 7 bases from V and 8 bases from J; junction bases left unmatched: 14. The germline V gene has CDR1 MGHRA and CDR2 YSYEKL. The CDR3 consists of 16 residues. The CDR3: CASMAHQRTGEEKLFF. In nucleotides, the CDR3 is TGCGCCAGCATGGCCCACCAGAGGACAGGGGAAGAAAAACTGTTTTTT.

The chain is built from TRBV28 and TRBJ2-1, with no clear D. Trimming shortened V by 2 bases and J by 10 bases, and 6 bases separated the two germline ends. The length of the CDR3 is 11 residues. Germline lookup yields CDR1 MDHEN and CDR2 SYDVKM. CDR3 coding DNA: TGTGCCAGCAGTTTAGGCAGGGAGCAGTTCTTC. It yields the protein CASSLGREQFF.

The CDR3 coding sequence is TGTGCCAGCAGCGCCGGTTCAGGCCTCTCTGGAAACACCATATATTTT. This gives the protein CASSAGSGLSGNTIYF. V usage is TRBV7-2 and J usage is TRBJ1-3; D remains ambiguous. This CDR3 has 16 residues. Germline CDR1 and CDR2: SGHTA and FQGNSA. Trimming removed 5 bases from V and 0 bases from J, with 14 bases in between. Complete variable domain (other parts from reference TRBV7-2 and TRBJ1-3): GAGVSQSPSNKVTEKGKDVELRCDPISGHTALYWYRQSLGQGLEFLIYFQGNSAPDKSGLPSDRFSAERTGGSVSTLTIQRTQQEDSAVYLCASSAGSGLSGNTIYFGEGSWLTVV.

The chain links TRBV30 to TRBJ2-7, with a weak D call TRBD2 (5 bases). V was cut by 0 bases and J by 0 bases, with 9 bases left in between. The germline gives CDR1 GTSNPN, CDR2 SVGIG (reference sequence). The CDR3 has 14 residues. CDR3 sequence: CAWSVEGLSYEQYF. DNA of the CDR3: TGTGCCTGGAGTGTAGAGGGCCTCTCCTACGAGCAGTACTTC.

The chain couples TRBV5-6 to TRBJ1-2, with D possibly being TRBD1 (6 bases). The CDR3 has 12 amino acids. V lost 6 bases and J lost 8, with 14 bases in between. Germline CDR1 SGHDT, CDR2 YYEEEE. In nucleotides, the CDR3 is TGTGCCAGCACCTACGGGGGCAGCGGCTACACCTTC. As protein: CASTYGGSGYTF.

This clone was recorded only once. The J gene is TRBJ1-2, the V gene TRBV30; D gene unclear. The CDR3 contains 12 residues. The V and J ends lost 5 bases and 9 bases respectively, with 16 bases between them. CDR1 GTSNPN and CDR2 SVGIG come from the germline V gene (reference sequence). In DNA form, the CDR3 reads TGTGCCTGGGCGTTAGGGCCCGAAAGCTACACCTTC. This codes for CAWALGPESYTF.

The chain combines TRBV29-1 with TRBJ2-2; 8 bases align to TRBD2. Germline V gene sequence: CDR1 SQVTM, CDR2 ANQGSEA. The CDR3 contains 15 residues. With 6 bases clipped from V and 4 bases from J, the junction kept 10 bases outside the gene matches. CDR3 in amino acids: CSVGSREGRTGELFF. The DNA for the CDR3 is TGCAGCGTGGGTAGTCGGGAGGGCCGCACCGGGGAGCTGTTTTTT.

The chain uses TRBV28 and TRBJ2-2, with unresolved D. Germline CDR1 MDHEN, CDR2 SYDVKM. This CDR3 spans 12 amino acids. V was trimmed by 6 bases and J by 10 bases, leaving 12 bases between them. The CDR3 loop reads CASSPGVLELFF. The CDR3 DNA is TGTGCCAGCAGCCCTGGGGTCTTGGAGCTGTTTTTT.

The V call is TRBV2, the J call TRBJ1-1; D is undetermined. The CDR3 covers 11 residues. V shed 3 bases and J shed 4 bases, with 3 bases lying between them. Germline values: CDR1 SNHLY, CDR2 FYNNEI. The CDR3 is CASSETTEAFF. The CDR3 nucleotides read TGTGCCAGCAGTGAGACCACTGAAGCTTTCTTT.